This T cell receptor (beta chain) was recorded in a study of long-term antiretroviral therapy in people with HIV. Every single participant having HIV got treatment inside the United States. The germline CDR1 and CDR2 sequences are MDHEN and SYDVKM. This CDR3 is 16 amino acids long. The authors ran the immunoSEQ assay, v3.0, at survey level. Libraries were prepared by immunoSEQ multiplex PCR; TCRdb keeps only in-frame clonotypes and omits some of them. The sample includes about 13,000 clones, 70% to 85% of them seen just once. The receptor was isolated from a man aged 35-49 years with HIV. The source material was unsorted PBMCs, sampled 1.3 years before starting antiretroviral therapy. This rearrangement joins TRBV28 to TRBJ2-3; D is perhaps TRBD2 (7 bases). The CDR3 DNA follows: TGTGCAACCGAGGGGGGGGCGAGTCCCGAGACAGATACGCAGTATTTT. Amino acids: CATEGGASPETDTQYF. Filled out from reference TRBV28 and TRBJ2-3, the complete variable domain reads DVKVTQSSRYLVKRTGEKVFLECVQDMDHENMFWYRQDPGLGLRLIYFSYDVKMKEKGDIPEGYSVSREKKERFSLILESASTNQTSMYLCATEGGASPETDTQYFGPGTRLTVL.